This T cell receptor (beta chain) was recorded in a study of control samples from healthy donors and cancer patients. Only in-frame clones appear in the TCRdb table, and some are missing; sequencing was by immunoSEQ multiplex PCR. The sample consists of about 60,000 clones, 70% to 90% of them appearing once. This CDR3 has 15 amino acids. Germline-derived CDR1 and CDR2 are LNHDA and SQIVND (reference sequence). V was clipped by 9 bases and J by 0 bases; unmatched bases: 7. This receptor was obtained from a man between 35 and 55 years old in good health. Sequences were obtained from blood. The rearrangement joins TRBV19 to TRBJ1-4; 7 bases are shared with TRBD1. CDR3 protein: CASRSGTATNEKLFF. CDR3 coding DNA: TGTGCCAGCCGATCCGGGACAGCAACTAATGAAAAACTGTTTTTT.